The 21 T cell receptor beta chains presented below share a single source sample, sequenced in a study of T-cell memory formation after mild COVID-19. TCRdb redid the calling of the 5' RACE reads with MiXCR, one entry per CDR3 protein. This table holds hundreds of thousands of distinct CDR3 sequences, about 18% found once. The sequencing sample was made of PBMCs or a T cell subset sorted from them (not recorded which). These receptors originate from an adult woman who had mild COVID-19 (a few samples of this study predate the infection). Cell type and time point are not known.

This clonotype was seen repeatedly, ten times or more. The CDR3 region has the DNA TGTGCCAGCAGCCTCAGCGGGATGGGCACAGATACGCAGTATTTT. This gives the protein CASSLSGMGTDTQYF. This chain connects TRBV7-2 to TRBJ2-3, with TRBD2 matching 7 bases. After removal of 5 bases from V and 1 base from J, the junction contained 6 bases not matched to a gene. The germline gives CDR1 SGHTA, CDR2 FQGNSA. The CDR3 length is 15 residues.

The chain combines TRBV12-3 or TRBV12-4 with TRBJ1-2, with D possibly being TRBD1 (6 bases). The CDR3 is 14 residues long. The V end lost 6 bases, the J end lost 0 bases, and 11 bases lay between the germline ends. CDR3 sequence: CASSFGTPNYGYTF. The CDR3 bases are TGTGCCAGCAGCTTCGGGACACCTAACTATGGCTACACCTTC.

The V gene is TRBV4-2, the J gene TRBJ2-1; maybe TRBD1 (6 bases). In germline, CDR1 is LGHNA, CDR2 YNFKEQ. The V and J ends lost 0 bases and 7 bases respectively, with 13 bases between them. The CDR3 spans 15 residues. The CDR3 DNA follows: TGTGCCAGCAGCCAAGACGGGACAAGATATAATGAGCAGTTCTTC. This sequence encodes CASSQDGTRYNEQFF.

The CDR3 spells CASKRDSGRLGWETQYF. CDR3 bases: TGCGCCAGCAAAAGGGACTCTGGACGGCTAGGGTGGGAGACCCAGTACTTC. The gene calls are TRBV23-1 and TRBJ2-5, with a weak D call TRBD2 (6 bases). TRBV23-1 is classed as an ORF, of uncertain function. The CDR3 covers 17 residues. V was clipped by 7 bases and J by 5 bases, with 26 bases between them.

This clonotype has more than one count but fewer than ten. The chain carries TRBV2 and TRBJ1-1; D is ambiguous. The V and J ends lost 3 bases and 3 bases respectively, with 11 bases between them. Per the germline V gene, CDR1 is SNHLY and CDR2 is FYNNEI. This CDR3 region has 14 residues. For the CDR3, the DNA is TGTGCCAGCAGTGACACGTCGTATGACACTGAAGCTTTCTTT. This translates into CASSDTSYDTEAFF. Complete variable domain (other parts from reference TRBV2 and TRBJ1-1): EPEVTQTPSHQVTQMGQEVILRCVPISNHLYFYWYRQILGQKVEFLVSFYNNEISEKSEIFDDQFSVERPDGSNFTLKIRSTKLEDSAMYFCASSDTSYDTEAFFGQGTRLTVV.

This clonotype was picked up a small number of times. The chain carries TRBV4-1 and TRBJ2-1, with D perhaps TRBD2 (6 bases). The CDR3 contains 15 residues. Trimming removed 2 bases at V and 6 bases at J, with 14 bases between. Looked up from germline, CDR1 is MGHRA and CDR2 is YSYEKL. Here the CDR3 reads CASSQPTSRANEQFF. CDR3 bases: TGCGCCAGCAGCCAACCAACTAGCCGGGCCAATGAGCAGTTCTTC.

This clonotype was counted many times. The V call is TRBV7-9, the J call TRBJ1-2; D might be TRBD1 (5 bases). V lost 1 base and J lost 8, with 26 bases in between. The CDR3 contains 18 residues. The germline CDR1 and CDR2 sequences are SEHNR and FQNEAQ (reference sequence). The CDR3 is CASSLERGLGGSTFGYTF. The CDR3 bases are TGTGCCAGCAGCTTAGAGCGGGGGTTGGGAGGAAGTACCTTCGGCTACACCTTC.

The sample holds many counts of this clonotype. The chain combines TRBV12-3 or TRBV12-4 with TRBJ2-7; D is tentatively TRBD1 or TRBD2 (5 bases each). The CDR3 sequence is 13 residues long. V was cut by 3 bases and J by 3 bases, with 9 bases left in between. The DNA for the CDR3 is TGTGCCAGCAGTTTTGGGGGTGACTACGAGCAGTACTTC. The encoded protein is CASSFGGDYEQYF.

This clonotype showed up many times. The CDR3: CASSLDRVGTEAFF. Written as DNA, the CDR3 is TGTGCCAGCAGTCTGGACAGGGTGGGCACTGAAGCTTTCTTT. The chain joins TRBV27 to TRBJ1-1; 8 bases match TRBD1. In germline, CDR1 is MNHEY, CDR2 SMNVEV (reference sequence). Germline trimming cut 5 bases from V and 4 bases from J; bases unmatched to any gene: 6. This CDR3 spans 14 amino acids.

At least ten counts were recorded for this clonotype. The chain carries TRBV12-3 or TRBV12-4 and TRBJ1-2; possible D gene TRBD1, 6 bases. V was shortened by 1 base and J by 4 bases, with 10 bases between the two germline ends. The CDR3 has 14 residues. In DNA form, the CDR3 reads TGTGCCAGCAGTTTAGGGGGGCGCGGCTATGGCTACACCTTC. Its protein is CASSLGGRGYGYTF.

At least ten counts were recorded for this clonotype. This rearrangement joins TRBV7-3 to TRBJ2-3; 8 nucleotides align to TRBD2. The germline gives CDR1 SGHTA, CDR2 FQGTGA. Trimming cost V 5 bases and J 2 bases; bases outside gene matches: 9. The CDR3 runs 16 residues. The CDR3 loop reads CASSPGTSGSTDTQYF. The CDR3 nucleotides are TGTGCCAGCAGCCCGGGAACTAGCGGTTCCACAGATACGCAGTATTTT.

There are a few counts of this clonotype. The V and J genes are TRBV7-2 and TRBJ1-2; 9 positions match TRBD1. With 1 base clipped from V and 2 bases from J, the junction kept 8 bases outside the gene matches. The CDR3 totals 17 residues. Germline CDR1 SGHTA, CDR2 FQGNSA. CDR3 bases: TGTGCCAGCAGCTTAGGGCGGGACAGGGTTGGGAACTATGGCTACACCTTC. Translation: CASSLGRDRVGNYGYTF. The whole variable domain, remainder taken from reference TRBV7-2 and TRBJ1-2, is GAGVSQSPSNKVTEKGKDVELRCDPISGHTALYWYRQSLGQGLEFLIYFQGNSAPDKSGLPSDRFSAERTGGSVSTLTIQRTQQEDSAVYLCASSLGRDRVGNYGYTFGSGTRLTVV.

This clonotype was seen only a few times. V and J are TRBV4-2 and TRBJ1-1, with D uncertain. Germline assignment: CDR1 LGHNA and CDR2 YNFKEQ. The V and J ends lost 0 bases and 3 bases respectively, with 11 bases between them. The CDR3 runs to 15 residues. The CDR3 DNA follows: TGTGCCAGCAGCCAAGATCCGGGTGCGGACACTGAAGCTTTCTTT. It specifies CASSQDPGADTEAFF.

In this sample, this clonotype turned up a few times. V gene TRBV11-2 combines with J gene TRBJ1-2; 7 bases match TRBD1. The CDR3 runs to 14 residues. Germline-derived CDR1 and CDR2 are SGHAT and FQNNGV. After removal of 4 bases from V and 10 bases from J, the junction contained 12 bases not matched to a gene. The CDR3: CASSSIQGQATYTF. In DNA form, the CDR3 reads TGTGCCAGCAGCTCTATACAAGGACAGGCTACCTACACCTTC. Variable domain in full (rest from reference TRBV11-2 and TRBJ1-2): EAGVAQSPRYKIIEKRQSVAFWCNPISGHATLYWYQQILGQGPKLLIQFQNNGVVDDSQLPKDRFSAERLKGVDSTLKIQPAKLEDSAVYLCASSSIQGQATYTFGSGTRLTVV.

The V and J genes are TRBV5-1 and TRBJ2-1; 10 bases are shared with TRBD2. Germline V gives CDR1 SGHRS, CDR2 YFSETQ. The length of the CDR3 is 14 residues. The ends lost 7 bases at V and 2 bases at J; junction bases unmatched: 3. In DNA, the CDR3 is TGCGCCAGCCCTACTAGCGGGGCCTACAATGAGCAGTTCTTC. As protein: CASPTSGAYNEQFF.

J is TRBJ1-5 and V is TRBV4-2; 8 positions match TRBD1. Germline values: CDR1 LGHNA, CDR2 YNFKEQ. The length of the CDR3 is 14 residues. Trimming at V came to 4 bases and at J to 5 bases, leaving 4 bases not matched to a gene. The CDR3 sequence: CASSPQGVHQPQHF. CDR3 nucleotides: TGTGCCAGCAGCCCACAGGGGGTTCATCAGCCCCAGCATTTT.

This clonotype was detected only a few times. The chain is built from TRBV29-1 and TRBJ1-2; TRBD1 matches 8 bases. CDR1 is SQVTM, CDR2 ANQGSEA, per germline. The trim removed 6 bases at V and 7 bases at J, leaving 10 bases unmatched. This CDR3 spans 13 amino acids. CDR3 region: CSVGQGPESGYTF. The CDR3 DNA sequence: TGCAGCGTCGGACAGGGTCCGGAGTCTGGCTACACCTTC.

This chain connects TRBV4-2 to TRBJ1-2; D is perhaps TRBD1 (6 bases). CDR1 is LGHNA, CDR2 YNFKEQ, per germline. V lost 1 base, J lost 6 bases, and 27 bases lay in between. This CDR3 is 19 amino acids long. Here the CDR3 DNA reads TGTGCCAGCAGCCAAGGCGCCAGGGGCTTCGGGGTGTCACTACATGGCTACACCTTC. Its translation is CASSQGARGFGVSLHGYTF.

Only a few counts were recorded for this clonotype. The J gene is TRBJ2-3, the V gene TRBV9; D ambiguous. Trimming pared 0 bases from V and 3 bases from J, leaving 8 bases between. Germline assignment: CDR1 SGDLS and CDR2 YYNGEE. This CDR3 region has 14 residues. Here the CDR3 DNA reads TGTGCCAGCAGCGTAGAAGGGTTAACAGATACGCAGTATTTT. It is translated as CASSVEGLTDTQYF.

This chain links TRBV9 with TRBJ2-3; 9 nucleotides line up with TRBD1. Germline CDR1 and CDR2: SGDLS and YYNGEE. The trim removed 3 bases at V and 8 bases at J, leaving 10 bases unmatched. The CDR3 consists of 15 residues. The CDR3 sequence is CASSARTGVYGTQYF. For the CDR3, the DNA is TGTGCCAGCAGCGCTCGGACAGGGGTCTATGGTACGCAGTATTTT.

This clonotype has a handful of counts. The chain carries TRBV7-9 and TRBJ2-1; D may be TRBD2 (5 bases). V was cut by 4 bases and J by 0 bases, with 16 bases left in between. The germline gives CDR1 SEHNR, CDR2 FQNEAQ (reference sequence). The CDR3 length is 17 residues. The CDR3 is CASSSGDTGSSYNEQFF. The CDR3 bases are TGTGCCAGCAGCTCCGGGGATACGGGAAGCTCCTACAATGAGCAGTTCTTC.